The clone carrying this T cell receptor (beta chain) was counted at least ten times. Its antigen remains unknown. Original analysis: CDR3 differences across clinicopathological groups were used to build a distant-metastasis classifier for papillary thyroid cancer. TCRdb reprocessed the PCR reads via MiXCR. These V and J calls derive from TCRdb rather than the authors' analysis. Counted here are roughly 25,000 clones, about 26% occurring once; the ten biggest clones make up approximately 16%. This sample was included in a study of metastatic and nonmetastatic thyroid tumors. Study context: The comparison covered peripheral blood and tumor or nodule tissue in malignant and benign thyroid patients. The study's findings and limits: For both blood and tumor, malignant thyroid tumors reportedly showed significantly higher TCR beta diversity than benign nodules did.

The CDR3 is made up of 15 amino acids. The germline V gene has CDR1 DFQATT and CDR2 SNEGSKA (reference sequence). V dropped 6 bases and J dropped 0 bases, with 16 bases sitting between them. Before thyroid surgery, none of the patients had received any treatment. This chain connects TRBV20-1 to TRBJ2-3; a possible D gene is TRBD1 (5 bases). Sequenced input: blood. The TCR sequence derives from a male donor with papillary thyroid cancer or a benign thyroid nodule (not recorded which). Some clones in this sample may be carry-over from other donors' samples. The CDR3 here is CSAIDRRVSTDTQYF. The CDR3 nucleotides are TGCAGTGCCATAGACAGAAGAGTTAGCACAGATACGCAGTATTTT.